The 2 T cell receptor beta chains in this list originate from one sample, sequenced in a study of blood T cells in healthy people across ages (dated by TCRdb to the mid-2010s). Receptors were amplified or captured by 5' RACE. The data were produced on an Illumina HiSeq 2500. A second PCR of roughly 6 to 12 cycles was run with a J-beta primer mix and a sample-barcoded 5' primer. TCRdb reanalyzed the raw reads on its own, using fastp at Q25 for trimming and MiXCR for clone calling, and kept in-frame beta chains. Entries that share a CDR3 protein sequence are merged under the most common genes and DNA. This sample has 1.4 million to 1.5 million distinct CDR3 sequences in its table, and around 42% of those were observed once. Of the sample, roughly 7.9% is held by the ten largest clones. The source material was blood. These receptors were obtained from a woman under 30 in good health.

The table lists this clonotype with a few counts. DNA for the CDR3: TGCGCCAGCAGCCAAGTTGAAGCGGGGTCTTACCCCTACGAGCAGTACTTC. It is translated as CASSQVEAGSYPYEQYF. This chain connects TRBV4-1 to TRBJ2-7; 7 nucleotides agree with TRBD2. The trim removed 1 base at V and 2 bases at J, leaving 11 bases unmatched. This CDR3 comprises 17 residues. Germline CDR1 reads MGHRA; CDR2 reads YSYEKL.

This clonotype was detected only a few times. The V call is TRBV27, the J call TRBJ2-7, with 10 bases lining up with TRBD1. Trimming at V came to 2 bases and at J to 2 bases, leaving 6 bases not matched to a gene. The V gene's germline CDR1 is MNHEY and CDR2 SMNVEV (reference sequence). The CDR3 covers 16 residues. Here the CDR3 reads CASSLAPGTGAYEQYF. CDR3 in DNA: TGTGCCAGCAGTTTAGCCCCCGGGACAGGGGCCTACGAGCAGTACTTC.